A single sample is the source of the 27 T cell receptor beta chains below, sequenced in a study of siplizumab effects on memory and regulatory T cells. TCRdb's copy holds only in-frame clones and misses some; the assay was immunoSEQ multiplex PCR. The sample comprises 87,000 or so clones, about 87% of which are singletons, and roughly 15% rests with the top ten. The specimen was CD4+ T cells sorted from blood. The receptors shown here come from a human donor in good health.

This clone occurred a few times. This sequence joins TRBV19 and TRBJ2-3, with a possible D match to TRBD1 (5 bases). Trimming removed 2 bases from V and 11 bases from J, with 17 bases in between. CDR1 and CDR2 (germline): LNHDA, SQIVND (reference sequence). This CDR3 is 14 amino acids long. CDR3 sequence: CASSISSGQDKQYF. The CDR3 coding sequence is TGTGCCAGTAGTATATCTTCCGGACAAGACAAGCAGTATTTT.

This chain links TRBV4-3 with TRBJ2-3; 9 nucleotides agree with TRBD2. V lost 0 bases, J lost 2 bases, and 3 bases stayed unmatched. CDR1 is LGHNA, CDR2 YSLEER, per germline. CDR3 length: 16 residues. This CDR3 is CASSQDLAGFTDTQYF. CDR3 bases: TGCGCCAGCAGCCAAGACCTAGCGGGATTCACAGATACGCAGTATTTT.

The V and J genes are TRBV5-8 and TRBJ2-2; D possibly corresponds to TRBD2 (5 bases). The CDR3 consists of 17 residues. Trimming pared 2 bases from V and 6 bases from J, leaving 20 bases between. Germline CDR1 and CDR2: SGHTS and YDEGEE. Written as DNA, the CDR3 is TGTGCCAGCAGCTTACTCTCGGACTCTGGTTTTTCCGGGGAGCTGTTTTTT. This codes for CASSLLSDSGFSGELFF.

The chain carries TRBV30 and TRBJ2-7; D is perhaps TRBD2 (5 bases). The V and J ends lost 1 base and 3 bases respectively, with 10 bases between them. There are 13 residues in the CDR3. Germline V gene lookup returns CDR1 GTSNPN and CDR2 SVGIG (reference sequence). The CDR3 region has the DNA TGTGCCTGGAGTGCCGGGGAAATCTACGAGCAGTACTTC. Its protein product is CAWSAGEIYEQYF.

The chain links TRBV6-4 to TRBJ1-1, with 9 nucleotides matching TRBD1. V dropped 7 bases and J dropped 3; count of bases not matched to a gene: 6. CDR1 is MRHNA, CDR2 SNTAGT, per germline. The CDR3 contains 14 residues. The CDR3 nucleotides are TGTGCCAGCACCAGGGACAGGGCACACACTGAAGCTTTCTTT. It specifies CASTRDRAHTEAFF.

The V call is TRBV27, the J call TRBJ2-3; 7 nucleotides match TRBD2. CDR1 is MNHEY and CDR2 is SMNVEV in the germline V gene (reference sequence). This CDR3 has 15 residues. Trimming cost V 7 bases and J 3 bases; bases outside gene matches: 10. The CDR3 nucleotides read TGTGCCAGCATCCGGGGAGGGCTCGGTACAGATACGCAGTATTTT. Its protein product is CASIRGGLGTDTQYF.

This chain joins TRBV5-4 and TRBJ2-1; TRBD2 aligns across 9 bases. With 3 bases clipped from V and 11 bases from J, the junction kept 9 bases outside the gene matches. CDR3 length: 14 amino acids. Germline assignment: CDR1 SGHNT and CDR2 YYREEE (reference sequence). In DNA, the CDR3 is TGTGCCAGCAGCTCCGGGACTAGCTATTATAAGCAGTTCTTC. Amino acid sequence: CASSSGTSYYKQFF.

CDR3 in amino acids: CASSSPGSAGELFF. The CDR3 nucleotides are TGTGCCAGCAGTTCACCAGGTAGCGCCGGGGAGCTGTTTTTT. The chain recombines TRBV28 with TRBJ2-2; D might be TRBD2 (5 bases). Trimming removed 4 bases at V and 6 bases at J, with 12 bases between. The germline V gene encodes CDR1 MDHEN and CDR2 SYDVKM. The CDR3 spans 14 residues.

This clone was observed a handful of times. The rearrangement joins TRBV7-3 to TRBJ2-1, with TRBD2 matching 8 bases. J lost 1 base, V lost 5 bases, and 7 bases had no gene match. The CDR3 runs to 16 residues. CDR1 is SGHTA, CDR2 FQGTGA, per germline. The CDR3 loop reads CASSPIGTRSYNEQFF. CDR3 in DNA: TGTGCCAGCAGCCCAATCGGGACTAGATCCTACAATGAGCAGTTCTTC.

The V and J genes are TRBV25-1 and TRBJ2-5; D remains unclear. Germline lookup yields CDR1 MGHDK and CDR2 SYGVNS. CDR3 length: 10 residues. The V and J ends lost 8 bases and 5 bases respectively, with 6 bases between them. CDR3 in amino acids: CASGIETQYF. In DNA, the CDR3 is TGTGCCAGCGGTATTGAGACCCAGTACTTC.

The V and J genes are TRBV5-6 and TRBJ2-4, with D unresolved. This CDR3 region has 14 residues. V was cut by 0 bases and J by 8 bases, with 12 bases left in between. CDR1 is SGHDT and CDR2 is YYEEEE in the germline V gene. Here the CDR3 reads CASSLVRVLDIQYF. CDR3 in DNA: TGTGCCAGCAGCTTGGTGAGAGTGTTGGACATTCAGTACTTC.

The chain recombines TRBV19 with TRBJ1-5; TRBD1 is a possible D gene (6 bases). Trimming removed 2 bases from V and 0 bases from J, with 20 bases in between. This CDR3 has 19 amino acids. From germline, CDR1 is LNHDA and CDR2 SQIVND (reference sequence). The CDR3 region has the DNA TGTGCCAGTAGTATAAGGAGGAACAGGGATCCGTATAGCAATCAGCCCCAGCATTTT. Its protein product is CASSIRRNRDPYSNQPQHF. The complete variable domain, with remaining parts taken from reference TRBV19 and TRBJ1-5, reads DGGITQSPKYLFRKEGQNVTLSCEQNLNHDAMYWYRQDPGQGLRLIYYSQIVNDFQKGDIAEGYSVSREKKESFPLTVTSAQKNPTAFYLCASSIRRNRDPYSNQPQHFGDGTRLSIL.

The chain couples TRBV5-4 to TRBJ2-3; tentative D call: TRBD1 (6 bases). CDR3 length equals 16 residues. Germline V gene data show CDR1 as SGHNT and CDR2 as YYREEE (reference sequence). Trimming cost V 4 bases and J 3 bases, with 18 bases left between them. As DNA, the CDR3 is TGTGCCAGCAGCCATCTCAAACAGGGAAGTACAGATACGCAGTATTTT. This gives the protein CASSHLKQGSTDTQYF.

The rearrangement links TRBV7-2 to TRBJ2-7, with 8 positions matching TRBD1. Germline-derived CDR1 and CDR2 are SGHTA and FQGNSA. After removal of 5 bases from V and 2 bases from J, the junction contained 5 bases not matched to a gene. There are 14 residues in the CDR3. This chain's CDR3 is CASSPRDRTYEQYF. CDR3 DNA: TGTGCCAGCAGCCCCCGGGACAGGACCTACGAGCAGTACTTC. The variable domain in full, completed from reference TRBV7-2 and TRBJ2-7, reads GAGVSQSPSNKVTEKGKDVELRCDPISGHTALYWYRQSLGQGLEFLIYFQGNSAPDKSGLPSDRFSAERTGGSVSTLTIQRTQQEDSAVYLCASSPRDRTYEQYFGPGTRLTVT.

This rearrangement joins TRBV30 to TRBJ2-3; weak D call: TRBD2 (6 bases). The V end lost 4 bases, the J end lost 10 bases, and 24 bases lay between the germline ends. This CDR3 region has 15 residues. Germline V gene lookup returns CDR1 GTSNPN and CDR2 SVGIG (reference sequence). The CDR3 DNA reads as TGTGCCTGGAACCACCCGGGACTCCAATCGGGGTCGCAGTATTTT. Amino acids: CAWNHPGLQSGSQYF.

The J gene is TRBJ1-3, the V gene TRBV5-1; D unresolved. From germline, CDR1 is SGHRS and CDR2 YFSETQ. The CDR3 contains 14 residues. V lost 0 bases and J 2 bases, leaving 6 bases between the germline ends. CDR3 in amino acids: CASSLGGPGNTIYF. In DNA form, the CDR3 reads TGCGCCAGCAGCTTGGGAGGGCCTGGAAACACCATATATTTT.

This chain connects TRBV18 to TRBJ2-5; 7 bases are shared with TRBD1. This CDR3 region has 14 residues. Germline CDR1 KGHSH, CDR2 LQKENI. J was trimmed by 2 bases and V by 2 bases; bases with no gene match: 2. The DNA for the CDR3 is TGTGCCAGCTCACCAACCAGGGGGCAAGAGACCCAGTACTTC. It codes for CASSPTRGQETQYF. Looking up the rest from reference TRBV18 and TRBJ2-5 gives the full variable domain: NAGVMQNPRHLVRRRGQEARLRCSPMKGHSHVYWYRQLPEEGLKFMVYLQKENIIDESGMPKERFSAEFPKEGPSILRIQQVVRGDSAAYFCASSPTRGQETQYFGPGTRLLVL.

The CDR3: CASRTPGGGSGTGELFF. The CDR3 bases are TGTGCCAGCAGAACCCCGGGGGGCGGGAGCGGTACCGGGGAGCTGTTTTTT. The rearrangement uses TRBV28 and TRBJ2-2; D is possibly TRBD2 (7 bases). The CDR3 extends over 17 amino acids. Trimming stripped 6 bases from V and 5 bases from J, with 22 bases between. Germline V CDR1 and CDR2: MDHEN, SYDVKM.

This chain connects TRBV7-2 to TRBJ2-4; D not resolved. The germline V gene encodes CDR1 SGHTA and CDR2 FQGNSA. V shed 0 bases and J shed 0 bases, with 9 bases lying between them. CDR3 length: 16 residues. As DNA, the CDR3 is TGTGCCAGCAGCTTAGCAGCGTTGGGAGCCAAAAACATTCAGTACTTC. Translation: CASSLAALGAKNIQYF.

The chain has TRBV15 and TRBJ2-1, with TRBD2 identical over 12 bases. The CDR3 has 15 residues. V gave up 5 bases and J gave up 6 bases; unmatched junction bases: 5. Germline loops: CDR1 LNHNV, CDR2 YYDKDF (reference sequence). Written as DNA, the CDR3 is TGTGCCACCAGCCGCCCGGGACTAGCGGGCAATGAGCAGTTCTTC. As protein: CATSRPGLAGNEQFF. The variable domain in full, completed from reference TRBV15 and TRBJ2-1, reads DAMVIQNPRYQVTQFGKPVTLSCSQTLNHNVMYWYQQKSSQAPKLLFHYYDKDFNNEADTPDNFQSRRPNTSFCFLDIRSPGLGDTAMYLCATSRPGLAGNEQFFGPGTRLTVL.

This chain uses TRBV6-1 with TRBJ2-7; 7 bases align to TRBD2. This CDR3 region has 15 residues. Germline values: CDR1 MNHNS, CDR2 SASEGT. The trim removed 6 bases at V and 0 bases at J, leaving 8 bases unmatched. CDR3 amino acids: CASRDSGTLSYEQYF. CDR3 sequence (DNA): TGTGCCAGCAGAGACAGCGGGACCCTCTCCTACGAGCAGTACTTC.

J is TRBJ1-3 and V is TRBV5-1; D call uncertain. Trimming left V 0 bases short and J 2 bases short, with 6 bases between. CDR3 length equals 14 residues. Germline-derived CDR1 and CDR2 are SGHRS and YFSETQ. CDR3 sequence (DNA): TGCGCCAGCAGCTTGGACGGGGCTGGAAACACCATATATTTT. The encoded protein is CASSLDGAGNTIYF.

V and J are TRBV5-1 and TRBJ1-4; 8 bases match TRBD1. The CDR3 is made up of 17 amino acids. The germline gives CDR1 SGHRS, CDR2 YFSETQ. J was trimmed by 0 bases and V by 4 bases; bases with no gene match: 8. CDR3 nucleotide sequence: TGCGCCAGCAGCCTCGGACAGGGTGGGGCAACTAATGAAAAACTGTTTTTT. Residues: CASSLGQGGATNEKLFF.

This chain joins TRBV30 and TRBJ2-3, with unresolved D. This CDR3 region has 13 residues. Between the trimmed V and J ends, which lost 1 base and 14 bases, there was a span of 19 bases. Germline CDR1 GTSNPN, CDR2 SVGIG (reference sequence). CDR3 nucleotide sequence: TGTGCCTGGAGTGCCCTCACCGGGCCTGCTCCGTATTTT. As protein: CAWSALTGPAPYF.

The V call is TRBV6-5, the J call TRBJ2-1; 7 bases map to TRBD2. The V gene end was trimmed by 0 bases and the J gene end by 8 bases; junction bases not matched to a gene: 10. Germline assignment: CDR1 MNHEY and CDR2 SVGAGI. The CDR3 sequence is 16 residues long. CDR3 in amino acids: CASSYSAGANGYEQFF. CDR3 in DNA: TGTGCCAGCAGTTACTCGGCGGGAGCTAATGGCTATGAGCAGTTCTTC.

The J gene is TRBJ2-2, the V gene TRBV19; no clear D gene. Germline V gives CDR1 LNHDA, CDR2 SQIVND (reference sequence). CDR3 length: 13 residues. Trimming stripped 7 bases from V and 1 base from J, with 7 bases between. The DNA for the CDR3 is TGTGCCAGTAACCCAGGGAACACCGGGGAGCTGTTTTTT. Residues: CASNPGNTGELFF.

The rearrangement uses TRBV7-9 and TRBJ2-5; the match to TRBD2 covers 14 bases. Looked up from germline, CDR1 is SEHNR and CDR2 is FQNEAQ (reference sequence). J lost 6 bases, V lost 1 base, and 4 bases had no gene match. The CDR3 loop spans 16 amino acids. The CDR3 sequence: CASSLGLAGGMKTQYF. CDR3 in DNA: TGTGCCAGCAGCTTAGGACTAGCGGGAGGGATGAAGACCCAGTACTTC.